This T cell receptor beta chain came from a study of OX40 agonist ivuxolimab in advanced cancers. Study as a whole: Patients received the agonistic anti-OX40 (CD134) antibody ivuxolimab. From roughly 23 to 90 years was the age range, with a mean of around 56 years, and nearly 85% were male.

General observations from the study: CD8+ T cells showed, on average, more clonal expansion than CD4+ cells.

The timepoints at which blood was sampled were baseline, cycle 4 day 1, and cycle 7 day 1. Details on this clone: Its antigen remains unknown.

Assay used: immunoSEQ multiplex PCR; TCRdb lists only in-frame clones, some missing. The table includes about 82,000 clones, 90% detected once. The length of the CDR3 is 15 residues. The V and J ends lost 4 bases and 0 bases respectively, with 7 bases between them. Germline V gene sequence: CDR1 MNHEY, CDR2 SMNVEV (reference sequence). This TCR was recovered from an adult with an advanced solid tumor such as melanoma, head and neck, liver or kidney cancer. The sequencing here drew on CD4+ or CD8+ T cells sorted from blood, taken in a trial of the OX40 agonist ivuxolimab. The V gene is TRBV27, the J gene TRBJ2-6; D gene ambiguous. In DNA, the CDR3 is TGTGCCAGCAGTTCGCCGAGCTCTGGGGCCAACGTCCTGACTTTC. Translated: CASSSPSSGANVLTF.